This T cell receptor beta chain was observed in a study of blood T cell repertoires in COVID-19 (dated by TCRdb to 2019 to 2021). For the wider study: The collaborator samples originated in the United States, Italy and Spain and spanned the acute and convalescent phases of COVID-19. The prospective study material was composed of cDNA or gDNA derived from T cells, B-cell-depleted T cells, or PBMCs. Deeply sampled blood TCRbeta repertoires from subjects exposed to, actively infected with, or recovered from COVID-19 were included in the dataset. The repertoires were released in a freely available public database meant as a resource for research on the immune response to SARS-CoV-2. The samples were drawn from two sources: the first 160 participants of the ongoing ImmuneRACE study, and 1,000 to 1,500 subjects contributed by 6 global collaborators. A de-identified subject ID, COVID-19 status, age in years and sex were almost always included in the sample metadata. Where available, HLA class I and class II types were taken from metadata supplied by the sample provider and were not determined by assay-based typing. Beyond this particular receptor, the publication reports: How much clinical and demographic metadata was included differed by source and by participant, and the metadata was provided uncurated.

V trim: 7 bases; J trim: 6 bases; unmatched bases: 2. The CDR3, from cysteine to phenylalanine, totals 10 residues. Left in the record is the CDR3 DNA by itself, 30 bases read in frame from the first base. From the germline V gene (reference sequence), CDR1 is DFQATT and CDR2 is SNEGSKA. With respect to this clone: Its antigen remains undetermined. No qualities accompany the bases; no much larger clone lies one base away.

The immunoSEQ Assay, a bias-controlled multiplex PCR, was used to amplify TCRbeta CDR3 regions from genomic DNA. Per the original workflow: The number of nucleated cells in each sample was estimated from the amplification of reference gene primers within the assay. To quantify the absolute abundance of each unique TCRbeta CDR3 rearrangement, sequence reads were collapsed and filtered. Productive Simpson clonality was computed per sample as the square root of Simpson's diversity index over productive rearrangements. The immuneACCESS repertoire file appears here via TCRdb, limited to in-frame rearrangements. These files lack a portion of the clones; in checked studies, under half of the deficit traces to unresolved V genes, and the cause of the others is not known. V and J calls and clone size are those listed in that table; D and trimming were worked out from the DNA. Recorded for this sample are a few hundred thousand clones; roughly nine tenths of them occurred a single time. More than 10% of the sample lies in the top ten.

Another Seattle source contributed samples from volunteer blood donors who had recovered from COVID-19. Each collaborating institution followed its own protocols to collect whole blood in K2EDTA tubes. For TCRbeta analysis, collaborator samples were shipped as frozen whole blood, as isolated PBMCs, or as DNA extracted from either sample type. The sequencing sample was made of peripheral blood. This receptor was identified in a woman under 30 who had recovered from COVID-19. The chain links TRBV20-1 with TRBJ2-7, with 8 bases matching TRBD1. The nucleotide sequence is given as TGCAGTGGTCAGGGGGCCGAGCAGTACTTC. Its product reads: CSGQGAEQYF.